The clone carrying this TCR beta chain has just a few counts. Its target is not known. The listed genes are named as in mouse. Read data end 4 residues before the CDR3 end; the end is taken from the germline J gene. In each case, RNA was isolated and then reverse transcribed into cDNA as the sequencing template. TCRdb's table, derived via immunoSEQ multiplex PCR, lists solely in-frame clones and lacks some. The sample presents 9,800 or so clones, none singletons. The data were obtained in a study of CD8+ T cells in alopecia areata. Overall study results and limits: More clonal than normal scalp was lesional scalp, particularly alopecia totalis/universalis.

CDR3 length: 10 residues. Germline CDR1 and CDR2: FNHDT and SITEND (reference sequence). The study sorted pooled cutaneous lymph node cells by CD4, CD8alpha, NKG2D, NKG2ACE and other markers. The sequenced material came from CD8+ T cells sorted from a lymph node. This receptor was identified in a C3H/HeJ mouse with alopecia areata. Strain haplotype at MHC: H2-k. The chain employs TRBV19 and TRBJ2-7; D is unresolved. CDR3 sequence reads: CASSQYEQYF. Incomplete CDR3 DNA: TGTGCCAGCTCACAATAT.